The 17 T cell receptor beta chains presented below share a single source sample, sequenced in a study of neurological immune-mediated disorders. TCRdb fed the 5' RACE reads into MiXCR, producing one record per CDR3 protein. The repertoire includes about 78,000 distinct CDR3 sequences, 5% to 6% of them detected once, and 2% to 2.5% sits in the top ten. Sequenced input: PBMCs. The receptor source for this set is a woman aged 30 to 39 with multiple sclerosis.

This clonotype was recorded many times. This chain uses TRBV4-1 with TRBJ2-1; no clear D. Trimming stripped 4 bases from V and 8 bases from J, with 9 bases between. This CDR3 comprises 12 residues. Germline-derived CDR1 and CDR2 are MGHRA and YSYEKL. The CDR3, as DNA: TGCGCCAGCAGCCGATCGAGTTATGAGCAGTTCTTC. Residues: CASSRSSYEQFF.

About this clonotype: This may come from a read error, since a much larger clone is one base off. The chain is built from TRBV27 and TRBJ2-7; D is unresolved. CDR1 and CDR2 from the germline V gene are MNHEY and SMNVEV (reference sequence). The CDR3 contains 16 residues. The V gene lost 4 bases and the J gene lost 3 bases, with 19 bases spanning the gap. CDR3 in amino acids: CASSSLTRTTFYEQYF. Written as DNA, the CDR3 is TGTGCCAGCAGTTCTTTGACCCGCACCACCTTCTACGAGCAGTACTTC.

The sample holds a few counts of this clonotype. The V gene is TRBV20-1, the J gene TRBJ1-2, with D unclear. Trimming pared 6 bases from V and 6 bases from J, leaving 14 bases between. The CDR3 runs 12 residues. Germline loops: CDR1 DFQATT, CDR2 SNEGSKA (reference sequence). The chain's CDR3 is CSAVGSWDGYTF. Here the CDR3 DNA reads TGCAGTGCGGTCGGGTCCTGGGATGGCTACACCTTC.

This clonotype was observed at least ten times. The CDR3 is CSAREQSGEQFF. The DNA of the CDR3 is TGCAGTGCTAGAGAACAAAGCGGTGAGCAGTTCTTC. The chain has TRBV20-1 and TRBJ2-1; maybe TRBD2 (5 bases). The CDR3 runs 12 residues. Germline assignment: CDR1 DFQATT and CDR2 SNEGSKA (reference sequence). V was cut by 0 bases and J by 9 bases, with 9 bases left in between.

This clonotype was counted many times. The gene calls are TRBV20-1 and TRBJ2-3, with TRBD1 as a possible D gene (5 bases). Germline CDR1 and CDR2: DFQATT and SNEGSKA (reference sequence). Trimming removed 5 bases from V and 2 bases from J, with 23 bases in between. The CDR3 has 17 residues. CDR3 residues: CSAGDPLQGQLTDTQYF. CDR3 sequence (DNA): TGCAGTGCTGGCGACCCTCTTCAGGGTCAACTCACAGATACGCAGTATTTT.

This clonotype appeared many times. The chain carries TRBV20-1 and TRBJ2-7; 14 bases fit TRBD2. Germline V lookup: CDR1 DFQATT, CDR2 SNEGSKA (reference sequence). This CDR3 has 14 amino acids. V gave up 4 bases and J gave up 6 bases; unmatched junction bases: 5. The chain's CDR3 is CSATIGTSGGEQYF. DNA of the CDR3: TGCAGTGCTACCATCGGGACTAGCGGGGGCGAGCAGTACTTC.

As for this clonotype: A much larger clone is a single base away; this may be a read error. The CDR3 ends on some other residue instead of the conserved phenylalanine or tryptophan, so this is likely a read error. The rearrangement uses TRBV20-1 and TRBJ2-1; D is unresolved. With 2 bases removed from V and 3 bases from J, the gap between germline ends came to 11 bases. Germline CDR1 and CDR2: DFQATT and SNEGSKA (reference sequence). The CDR3 runs to 14 residues. This chain's CDR3 is CSARHTALYNEQFI. In nucleotides, the CDR3 is TGCAGTGCTAGACACACTGCCCTCTACAATGAGCAGTTCATC.

This clonotype was seen many times. CDR3 amino acids: CASSSSSGKMEDEQFF. In DNA form, the CDR3 reads TGTGCCAGCAGTTCCTCAAGCGGGAAGATGGAGGATGAGCAGTTCTTC. V is TRBV28 and J is TRBJ2-1, with 7 positions matching TRBD2. This CDR3 is built from 16 residues. Germline values: CDR1 MDHEN, CDR2 SYDVKM. With V trimmed by 4 bases and J by 8 bases, 14 bases remained unmatched.

For this clonotype: The CDR3 carries no conserved terminal phenylalanine or tryptophan, so it likely arises from a read error. This sequence joins TRBV20-1 and TRBJ1-6, with unresolved D. The CDR3 runs 13 residues. Deletions cut 0 bases from V and 8 bases from J, with 8 bases between. Germline lookup yields CDR1 DFQATT and CDR2 SNEGSKA (reference sequence). CDR3 amino acids: CSARDLGDSPLHN. The CDR3 DNA follows: TGCAGTGCTAGAGATCTCGGGGATTCACCCCTCCACAAT.

This clonotype occurred many times. CDR3 loop: CASSHVSPGTGGTGELFF. The CDR3 nucleotides read TGTGCCAGCAGCCACGTGTCTCCCGGGACAGGGGGCACCGGGGAGCTGTTTTTT. The genes are TRBV5-5 and TRBJ2-2; 11 bases match TRBD1. CDR1 and CDR2 from the germline V gene are SGHKS and YYEKEE (reference sequence). V shed 4 bases and J 4 bases; nucleotides not matched to a gene: 12. CDR3 size: 18 residues.

This clonotype appeared a few times. The chain employs TRBV29-1 and TRBJ2-3, with a possible D match to TRBD1 (5 bases). The germline gives CDR1 SQVTM, CDR2 ANQGSEA. V dropped 6 bases and J dropped 2 bases, with 12 bases sitting between them. This CDR3 is 13 amino acids long. CDR3 nucleotides: TGCAGCGTCGAGGACATTTACACAGATACGCAGTATTTT. It codes for CSVEDIYTDTQYF.

Worth noting for this clonotype: The conserved final phenylalanine or tryptophan is absent from the CDR3, which likely points to a read error. V is TRBV27 and J is TRBJ1-2; 11 bases line up with TRBD1. The CDR3 contains 15 residues. The J segment lost 3 bases and the V segment lost 4 bases, leaving 4 bases of the junction unmatched. The germline V gene has CDR1 MNHEY and CDR2 SMNVEV (reference sequence). CDR3 in amino acids: CASSYGQGAYYGYTC. The CDR3 bases are TGTGCCAGCAGTTACGGACAGGGGGCATACTATGGCTACACCTGC.

This clonotype was observed at least ten times. The V call is TRBV10-3, the J call TRBJ1-5, with 8 positions matching TRBD1. The CDR3 is 16 amino acids. Germline loops: CDR1 ENHRY, CDR2 SYGVKD. V dropped 6 bases and J dropped 0; count of bases not matched to a gene: 7. This CDR3 reads CAISYQTGDSNQPQHF. In DNA, the CDR3 is TGTGCCATCAGCTATCAGACAGGGGATAGCAATCAGCCCCAGCATTTT.

This clonotype was observed at least ten times. The rearrangement joins TRBV2 to TRBJ2-6, with D possibly matching TRBD1 (5 bases). This CDR3 is built from 15 residues. Germline-derived CDR1 and CDR2 are SNHLY and FYNNEI. The V end was cut by 6 bases, the J end by 2 bases, with 11 bases between. The CDR3 nucleotides read TGTGCCAGCAGGAAGGAACAGGCTGGGGCCAACGTCCTGACTTTC. Translation: CASRKEQAGANVLTF.

The V call is TRBV7-9, the J call TRBJ1-1, with D unresolved. CDR3 length: 13 residues. V lost 1 base and J lost 0, with 3 bases in between. Germline V gene data show CDR1 as SEHNR and CDR2 as FQNEAQ (reference sequence). The CDR3 loop is CASSLELNTEAFF. The CDR3 DNA sequence: TGTGCCAGCAGCTTAGAGTTGAACACTGAAGCTTTCTTT.

The table lists this clonotype with many counts. V gene TRBV18 combines with J gene TRBJ1-2; 7 bases align to TRBD1. The CDR3 runs 13 residues. The V gene end was trimmed by 3 bases and the J gene end by 7 bases; junction bases not matched to a gene: 5. CDR1 is KGHSH, CDR2 LQKENI, per germline. The CDR3 loop is CASSPPTGFGYTF. In nucleotides, the CDR3 is TGTGCCAGCTCACCGCCGACAGGGTTTGGCTACACCTTC.

There are a few counts of this clonotype. The chain employs TRBV20-1 and TRBJ1-1; D is uncertain. The CDR3 covers 13 residues. The V end lost 3 bases, the J end lost 4 bases, and 12 bases lay between the germline ends. Germline V CDR1 and CDR2: DFQATT, SNEGSKA (reference sequence). In DNA, the CDR3 is TGCAGTGCTAGTTCTTCGTTGGTCACTGAAGCTTTCTTT. Protein sequence: CSASSSLVTEAFF.